This T cell receptor beta chain was documented in a study of regulatory T cells in long-lasting Graves disease. Study context: Positive TSH receptor antibodies alongside over 5 years of antithyroid drugs were what marked Graves' disease as persistent.

Study-level results: Accuracy could have been hurt by small sample size. Persistent cases favored TRBV28, TRBJ1-2 and TRBJ2-5.

On this clonotype itself: Antigen specificity is unknown.

According to the study, TCR beta libraries were built with iRepertoire HTBI primers and CDR3-region Arm-PCR. MiXCR was run by TCRdb on the multiplex PCR reads, yielding one entry per CDR3 protein. The sample comprises 400,000 or so distinct CDR3 sequences, around 22% of which are singletons, and about a quarter rests with the top ten. Time point described: persistent/refractory GD, antithyroid drugs over 5 years with positive TRAb. Following extraction of RNA from PBMCs, that RNA was used to make the TCR library. American Thyroid Association guidelines defined Graves' disease diagnosis. The V gene lost 1 base and the J gene lost 3 bases, with 16 bases spanning the gap. Germline V gene lookup returns CDR1 DFQATT and CDR2 SNEGSKA (reference sequence). This CDR3 has 15 amino acids.

The sample in question was peripheral blood mononuclear cells (PBMCs), obtained when the disease was refractory, from a patient treated with antithyroid drugs. The chain recombines TRBV20-1 with TRBJ2-7, with D maybe TRBD2 (7 bases). This TCR came from a female donor with Graves disease. The CDR3 DNA is TGCAGTGCTAGAGCCCCCGGCGGGGGCCTCTACGAGCAGTACTTC. It yields the protein CSARAPGGGLYEQYF.